This T cell receptor beta chain was sequenced for a study of T cells in Graves' hyperthyroidism and ophthalmopathy. Overall study results and limits: In blood, most of the thyroid clonotypes expanded above 0.001 were also present.

Based on clinical symptoms, serum thyroxine and TRAb, thyroid ultrasound and orbital computed tomography, diagnoses were reached. Amplified TCR beta CDR3 regions came from RNA transcripts. Carried out on the TCR CDR3, a first-round RT-PCR used the HTBI primer set. TCRdb reanalysed the multiplex PCR reads using MiXCR and keeps one entry per CDR3 protein. The sample yields approximately 400,000 distinct CDR3 sequences, over 12% seen once. Ten or more counts support this clonotype. Antigen unknown. The sequence derives from a man between 45 and 60 years old with Graves' ophthalmopathy. Sequencing was carried out using blood.

CDR3 protein: CASSYRSDNEQFF. The CDR3 coding sequence is TGTGCCAGCAGCTACCGGAGTGATAATGAGCAGTTCTTC. This chain links TRBV11-1 with TRBJ2-1; no clear D gene. V dropped 4 bases and J dropped 7 bases, with 11 bases sitting between them. Per the germline V gene, CDR1 is SGHAT and CDR2 is FQDESV (reference sequence). The CDR3 contains 13 residues. The full variable domain, rest sourced from reference TRBV11-1 and TRBJ2-1, is EAEVAQSPRYKITEKSQAVAFWCDPISGHATLYWYRQILGQGPELLVQFQDESVVDDSQLPKDRFSAERLKGVDSTLKIQPAELGDSAMYLCASSYRSDNEQFFGPGTRLTVL.